This TCR beta chain was obtained from a study of beta chain features in type 1 diabetes. As regards this clone: Antigen specificity is unknown.

Via the markers CD45RO/CCR7/CD25/CD127/CD95/CD27, stem cell-like memory, regulatory, central memory and naive CD4+ cells were sorted. Every sorted population was more than 95% pure. Germline CDR1 and CDR2: LNHDA and SQIVND (reference sequence). The V gene lost 3 bases and the J gene lost 3 bases, with 15 bases spanning the gap. The CDR3 totals 15 residues. Study observations and caveats: Reduced insertions and increased deletions marked VDJ junctions in type 1 diabetes patients. A PCR bias possibly favoring shorter templates would apply equally to patients and controls.

Investigators reverse transcribed all isolated RNA, so they sequenced expressed TCRB transcripts. Sequencing used immunoSEQ multiplex PCR; TCRdb keeps in-frame clones, though not all of them. Among 300,000 to 350,000 clones listed, 8% were seen once. This chain uses TRBV19 with TRBJ2-7; D possibly matches TRBD1 or TRBD2 (6 bases each). The source is a woman between 18 and 30 years old in good health. Sequencing input: central memory CD4+ T cells from blood. In nucleotides, the CDR3 is TGTGCCAGTAGTATCCCGGGGGCGCTTCGCTACGAGCAGTACTTC. Translating it yields CASSIPGALRYEQYF.